Below are 20 T cell receptor beta chains sequenced from a single sample in a study of control samples from healthy donors and cancer patients. Using immunoSEQ multiplex PCR, the repertoire was profiled, and TCRdb retains in-frame clones only, with some absent. The data contain about 120,000 clones, 90% to 95% of them singletons. The sample comprised blood. The source is a woman younger than 35 in good health.

This sequence joins TRBV28 and TRBJ2-1, with TRBD1 as a possible D gene (6 bases). The germline V and J ends were trimmed by 5 bases and 3 bases, with 23 bases remaining between them. Germline V gives CDR1 MDHEN, CDR2 SYDVKM. The CDR3 runs 18 residues. The CDR3 protein is CASSSLPSTGPIYNEQFF. The CDR3 bases are TGTGCCAGCAGTAGTTTGCCCTCGACAGGCCCCATCTACAATGAGCAGTTCTTC.

V usage is TRBV7-9 and J usage is TRBJ1-2; 10 nucleotides align to TRBD1. This CDR3 region has 16 residues. CDR1 SEHNR and CDR2 FQNEAQ come from the germline V gene (reference sequence). V shed 1 base, J shed 4 bases, and the junction held 6 bases outside the gene matches. The CDR3 protein is CASSLGEGQGVYGYTF. The CDR3 DNA sequence: TGTGCCAGCAGCTTAGGTGAAGGACAGGGGGTCTATGGCTACACCTTC.

Here the CDR3 DNA reads TGTGCCAGCAGTTCTGCGAGGACAGGGCAGAGAGATACGCAGTATTTT. Its protein is CASSSARTGQRDTQYF. The chain has TRBV6-2 or TRBV6-3 and TRBJ2-3; 8 positions match TRBD1. The trim removed 4 bases at V and 5 bases at J, leaving 11 bases unmatched. Germline CDR1 MNHEY, CDR2 SVGEGT. CDR3 length: 16 residues.

V is TRBV27 and J is TRBJ1-1; 8 nucleotides align to TRBD1. J was trimmed by 1 base and V by 4 bases; bases with no gene match: 5. Germline CDR1 MNHEY, CDR2 SMNVEV (reference sequence). CDR3 length equals 15 residues. The CDR3 nucleotides are TGTGCCAGCAGTTCCCAGGGGGCGGGGAACACTGAAGCTTTCTTT. It translates to CASSSQGAGNTEAFF.

About this clone itself: Compared with germline, one end of the junction differs, possibly owing to a read error. The chain uses TRBV5-6 and TRBJ1-1; D perhaps matches TRBD1 (6 bases). The germline gives CDR1 SGHDT, CDR2 YYEEEE. The length of the CDR3 is 15 residues. CDR3 protein: CASSWQTGPNAEAFF. CDR3 nucleotides: TGTGCCAGCAGCTGGCAGACAGGCCCGAACGCTGAAGCTTTCTTT. Full variable domain (remainder filled in from reference TRBV5-6 and TRBJ1-1): DAGVTQSPTHLIKTRGQQVTLRCSPKSGHDTVSWYQQALGQGPQFIFQYYEEEERQRGNFPDRFSGHQFPNYSSELNVNALLLGDSALYLCASSWQTGPNAEAFFGQGTRLTVV.

CDR3 bases: TGTGCCAGCAGTTCGACACCGAACACTGAAGCTTTCTTT. Its protein product is CASSSTPNTEAFF. The rearrangement uses TRBV5-5 and TRBJ1-1; no firm D call. This CDR3 spans 13 amino acids. V was cut by 5 bases and J by 1 base, with 9 bases left in between. The V gene's germline CDR1 is SGHKS and CDR2 YYEKEE (reference sequence).

This rearrangement joins TRBV6-5 to TRBJ2-4; the D gene is possibly TRBD1 (5 bases). Germline V gives CDR1 MNHEY, CDR2 SVGAGI. Trimming shortened V by 6 bases and J by 0 bases, and 12 bases separated the two germline ends. This CDR3 has 15 residues. Written as DNA, the CDR3 is TGTGCCAGCAGCCTTCGTGGACAAGCCAAAAACATTCAGTACTTC. Translating it yields CASSLRGQAKNIQYF.

The chain uses TRBV28 and TRBJ1-2; no clear D gene. This CDR3 is 11 amino acids long. Germline loops: CDR1 MDHEN, CDR2 SYDVKM. Trimming removed 4 bases from V and 4 bases from J, with 4 bases in between. CDR3 loop: CASSSTYGYTF. Here the CDR3 DNA reads TGTGCCAGCAGTTCAACCTATGGCTACACCTTC.

This clone was seen a handful of times. Within the sample, other DNA sequences also encode this same CDR3. The V call is TRBV14, the J call TRBJ2-3; D not resolved. Trimming left V 3 bases short and J 2 bases short, with 9 bases between. This CDR3 is 14 amino acids long. The germline gives CDR1 SGHDN, CDR2 FVKESK. In nucleotides, the CDR3 is TGTGCCAGCAGCCAGGTTCGGCACACAGATACGCAGTATTTT. Translation: CASSQVRHTDTQYF.

The chain employs TRBV6-2 or TRBV6-3 and TRBJ2-5; 9 positions agree with TRBD2. Germline assignment: CDR1 MNHEY and CDR2 SVGEGT. V trimming: 2 bases; J trimming: 3 bases; junction bases outside the gene matches: 7. This CDR3 has 16 amino acids. DNA of the CDR3: TGTGCCAGCAGTTACCGGAGAGGCGGGAGGGAAGAGACCCAGTACTTC. The encoded protein is CASSYRRGGREETQYF.

V is TRBV7-9 and J is TRBJ1-2, with 9 bases aligning to TRBD1. With 4 bases clipped from V and 8 bases from J, the junction kept 8 bases outside the gene matches. The CDR3 is 14 residues long. Per germline, CDR1 SEHNR and CDR2 FQNEAQ (reference sequence). For the CDR3, the DNA is TGTGCCAGCAGCTCGGGACAGGGTGGAAGCGGCTACACCTTC. This encodes CASSSGQGGSGYTF.

The V call is TRBV28, the J call TRBJ1-2; the D gene is possibly TRBD1 (5 bases). The CDR3 has 15 residues. V was trimmed by 8 bases and J by 4 bases, leaving 20 bases between them. Germline lookup yields CDR1 MDHEN and CDR2 SYDVKM. The CDR3 region has the DNA TGTGCCAGCGGAATGTCGGCGGCCGGGGGCTATGGCTACACCTTC. Translated: CASGMSAAGGYGYTF.

J is TRBJ2-3 and V is TRBV30; D remains unclear. The length of the CDR3 is 13 residues. The germline V gene has CDR1 GTSNPN and CDR2 SVGIG (reference sequence). V lost 0 bases and J lost 0, with 4 bases in between. Written as DNA, the CDR3 is TGTGCCTGGAGTGTACGTAGCACAGATACGCAGTATTTT. This sequence encodes CAWSVRSTDTQYF.

V is TRBV25-1 and J is TRBJ2-3, with 13 bases matching TRBD2. CDR3 length: 16 amino acids. The V gene end was trimmed by 4 bases and the J gene end by 6 bases; junction bases not matched to a gene: 7. CDR1 MGHDK and CDR2 SYGVNS come from the germline V gene. CDR3 loop: CASSAVTSGGVDTQYF. The CDR3 nucleotides are TGTGCCAGCAGTGCCGTAACTAGCGGGGGGGTGGATACGCAGTATTTT.

This clone is a singleton in its sample. The chain is built from TRBV7-9 and TRBJ2-3; no clear D gene. The CDR3 is made up of 13 amino acids. The V gene lost 3 bases and the J gene lost 1 base, with 5 bases spanning the gap. Germline V gene data show CDR1 as SEHNR and CDR2 as FQNEAQ (reference sequence). For the CDR3, the DNA is TGTGCCAGCAGCTTCGGAGGCACAGATACGCAGTATTTT. The encoded protein is CASSFGGTDTQYF. Full variable domain (remainder filled in from reference TRBV7-9 and TRBJ2-3): DTGVSQNPRHKITKRGQNVTFRCDPISEHNRLYWYRQTLGQGPEFLTYFQNEAQLEKSRLLSDRFSAERPKGSFSTLEIQRTEQGDSAMYLCASSFGGTDTQYFGPGTRLTVL.

This sequence joins TRBV5-4 and TRBJ2-7; no reliable D call. V lost 3 bases and J 6 bases, leaving 10 bases between the germline ends. There are 12 residues in the CDR3. From germline, CDR1 is SGHNT and CDR2 YYREEE (reference sequence). The CDR3 region is CASSSQSGEQYF. The CDR3 nucleotides are TGTGCCAGCAGCTCACAGTCGGGCGAGCAGTACTTC.

The chain has TRBV18 and TRBJ2-2; no reliable D call. Germline V gene data show CDR1 as KGHSH and CDR2 as LQKENI. CDR3 length equals 17 residues. Trimming cost V 3 bases and J 2 bases, with 16 bases left between them. The CDR3 reads CASSPGQALPNTGELFF. Here the CDR3 DNA reads TGTGCCAGCTCACCGGGCCAGGCTCTACCTAACACCGGGGAGCTGTTTTTT.

The V and J genes are TRBV14 and TRBJ2-1; 8 bases agree with TRBD2. Germline lookup yields CDR1 SGHDN and CDR2 FVKESK. Trimming removed 0 bases from V and 4 bases from J; junction bases left unmatched: 14. The CDR3 sequence is 19 residues long. CDR3 nucleotide sequence: TGTGCCAGCAGCCAAGAATTTGTGCGGGGGGCCCTCTGGTACAATGAGCAGTTCTTC. Translation: CASSQEFVRGALWYNEQFF. The full variable domain, with the rest looked up from reference TRBV14 and TRBJ2-1, is EAGVTQFPSHSVIEKGQTVTLRCDPISGHDNLYWYRRVMGKEIKFLLHFVKESKQDESGMPNNRFLAERTGGTYSTLKVQPAELEDSGVYFCASSQEFVRGALWYNEQFFGPGTRLTVL.

The rearrangement uses TRBV6-5 and TRBJ2-7; D is unresolved. Germline CDR1 is MNHEY and CDR2 is SVGAGI. Trimming stripped 8 bases from V and 5 bases from J, with 19 bases between. The CDR3 is made up of 14 amino acids. CDR3 nucleotides: TGTGCCAGCCAGCAGCGAATATTGGGTGACGAGCAGTACTTC. Encoded protein: CASQQRILGDEQYF.

This clone was detected a few times. The chain has TRBV15 and TRBJ2-5, with D maybe TRBD2 (6 bases). Germline values: CDR1 LNHNV, CDR2 YYDKDF (reference sequence). V was clipped by 1 base and J by 7 bases, with 16 bases between them. The CDR3 spans 15 residues. CDR3 amino acids: CATSRVFGSSVTQYF. DNA for the CDR3: TGTGCCACCAGCAGAGTCTTCGGGAGTAGTGTGACCCAGTACTTC.